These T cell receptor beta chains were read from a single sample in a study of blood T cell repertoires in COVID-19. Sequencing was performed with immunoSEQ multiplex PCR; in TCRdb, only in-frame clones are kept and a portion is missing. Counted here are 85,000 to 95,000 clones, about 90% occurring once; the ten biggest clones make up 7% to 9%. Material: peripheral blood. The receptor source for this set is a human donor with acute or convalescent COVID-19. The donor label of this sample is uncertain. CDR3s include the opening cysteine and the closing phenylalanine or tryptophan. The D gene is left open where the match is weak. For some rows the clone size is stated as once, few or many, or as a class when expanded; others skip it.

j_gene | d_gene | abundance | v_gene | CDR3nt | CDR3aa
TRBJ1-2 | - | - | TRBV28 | TGTGCCAGCAGTCTAGTTGGACAGCCCAAATATGGCTACACCTTC | CASSLVGQPKYGYTF
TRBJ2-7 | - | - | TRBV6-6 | TGTGCCAGCAGCCCGCCCGGCAGGGAGGTACACGAGCAGTACTTC | CASSPPGREVHEQYF
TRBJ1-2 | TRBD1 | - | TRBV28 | TGTGCCAGCAGTTCGACAGGGGGCGATACCTACTATGGCTACACCTTC | CASSSTGGDTYYGYTF
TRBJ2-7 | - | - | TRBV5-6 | TGTGCCAGCAGCTTGGGCCAATCTGGCAGTCGCTACGAGCAGTACTTC | CASSLGQSGSRYEQYF
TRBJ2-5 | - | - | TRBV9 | TGTGCCAGCAGCGTACTCCCAGGGTTCCAAGAGACCCAGTACTTC | CASSVLPGFQETQYF
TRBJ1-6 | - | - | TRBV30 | TGTGCCTGGAGTGTACTGTCAGGATCAAGCTCCTATAATTCACCCCTCCACTTT | CAWSVLSGSSSYNSPLHF
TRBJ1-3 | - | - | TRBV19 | TGTGCCAGTAGTCGACAGTACTCTGGAAACACCATATATTTT | CASSRQYSGNTIYF
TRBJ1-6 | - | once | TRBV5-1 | TGCGCCAGCAGCTTTGCAGGGAACGGTGATTCACCCCTCCACTTT | CASSFAGNGDSPLHF
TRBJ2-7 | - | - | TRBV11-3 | TGTGCCAGCAGCTTAGAGCAGGGATATGAGCAGTACTTC | CASSLEQGYEQYF
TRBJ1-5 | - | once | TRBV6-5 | TGTGCCAGCCTAACCAATCAGCCCCAGCATTTT | CASLTNQPQHF
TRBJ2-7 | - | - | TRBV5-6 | TGTGCCAGCAGCGCGACCTCTAGAGGTCGAGTCTACGAGCAGTACTTC | CASSATSRGRVYEQYF
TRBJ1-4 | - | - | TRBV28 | TGTGCCAGCAGGCAGGGCGGTGAAAAACTGTTTTTT | CASRQGGEKLFF
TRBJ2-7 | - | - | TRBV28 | TGTGCCAGCACCCATACAGCGGGCTTTTCCTACGAGCAGTACTTC | CASTHTAGFSYEQYF
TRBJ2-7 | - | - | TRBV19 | TGTGCCAGTAGTATCGTCCCCCAGGGTCGGTTCTACGAGCAGTACTTC | CASSIVPQGRFYEQYF
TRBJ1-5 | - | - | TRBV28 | TGTGCCAGCAGTTTATCTCTTACAGGGACTCAGCCCCAGCATTTT | CASSLSLTGTQPQHF
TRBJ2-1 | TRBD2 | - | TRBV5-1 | TGCGCCAGCAGCTTGGTAGGGACTAGCGGGGGGGCCGGGTACAATGAGCAGTTCTTC | CASSLVGTSGGAGYNEQFF
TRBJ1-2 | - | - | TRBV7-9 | TGTGCCAGCAGCAGAAACAGTTATGGCTACACCTTC | CASSRNSYGYTF